This T cell receptor beta chain was captured in a study of T cell responses to AZD1222 COVID-19 vaccine. For this clone: Its antigen is unidentified.

Produced via immunoSEQ multiplex PCR; TCRdb's table is partial and in-frame only. The table includes about 140,000 clones, about 89% detected once. With 7 bases removed from V and 0 bases from J, the gap between germline ends came to 22 bases. Germline CDR1 reads SGHTA; CDR2 reads FQGNSA. This CDR3 region has 18 residues. Study-wide results and caveats: Spike-wide vaccine-associated CD4 TCRs dominated at 160-218 and 743-854.

The clonotype comes from an adult in good health. Sample: peripheral blood, taken on day 0 of AZD1222 vaccination. The rearrangement joins TRBV7-2 to TRBJ1-3, with unresolved D. The CDR3 loop is CASISNEISGLSGNTIYF. The CDR3 nucleotides are TGTGCCAGCATATCCAACGAAATCTCGGGTCTCTCTGGAAACACCATATATTTT.